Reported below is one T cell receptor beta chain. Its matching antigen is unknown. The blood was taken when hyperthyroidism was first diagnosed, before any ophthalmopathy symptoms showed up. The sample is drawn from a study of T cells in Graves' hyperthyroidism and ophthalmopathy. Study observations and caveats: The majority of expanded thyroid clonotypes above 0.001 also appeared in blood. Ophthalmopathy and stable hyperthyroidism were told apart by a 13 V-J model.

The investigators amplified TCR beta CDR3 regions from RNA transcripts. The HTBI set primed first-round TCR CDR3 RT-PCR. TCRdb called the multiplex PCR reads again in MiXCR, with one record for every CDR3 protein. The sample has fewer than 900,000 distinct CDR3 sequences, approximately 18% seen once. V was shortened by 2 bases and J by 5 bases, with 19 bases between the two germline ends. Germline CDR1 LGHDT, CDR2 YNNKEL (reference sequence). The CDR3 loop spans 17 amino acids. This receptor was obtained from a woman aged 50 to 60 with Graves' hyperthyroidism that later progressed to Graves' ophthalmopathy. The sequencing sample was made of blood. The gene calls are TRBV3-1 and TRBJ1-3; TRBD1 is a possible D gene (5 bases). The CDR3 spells CASSQTSRQSGRNTIYF. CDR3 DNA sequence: TGTGCCAGCAGCCAAACCTCTCGACAGTCTGGCCGAAACACCATATATTTT. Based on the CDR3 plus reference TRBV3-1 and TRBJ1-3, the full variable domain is DTAVSQTPKYLVTQMGNDKSIKCEQNLGHDTMYWYKQDSKKFLKIMFSYNNKELIINETVPNRFSPKSPDKAHLNLHINSLELGDSAVYFCASSQTSRQSGRNTIYFGEGSWLTVV.